These T cell receptor beta chains were read from a single sample in a study of pediatric ulcerative colitis. Sequenced by immunoSEQ multiplex PCR; TCRdb stores in-frame clones only, minus some. Of 40,000 to 60,000 clones in the sample, around 76% were seen once. The sequenced sample consisted of gut tissue. The receptors were gathered from a girl aged 10 to 17 with moderate ulcerative colitis. The CDR3 runs from the conserved cysteine through the conserved F or W. D genes are given only for firm matches. Not all rows give a size; the values are once, few, many and, for expanded clones, a class.

cdr3_nt: TGTGCCAGCAGCGTACGGGGGGACTCCTACAATGAGCAGTTCTTC; cdr3_aa: CASSVRGDSYNEQFF; j_call: TRBJ2-1; v_call: TRBV9; d_call: TRBD2; clone_size: .
cdr3_nt: TGTGCCAGCAGTGAAGGGACCTCTGGAAACACCATATATTTT; cdr3_aa: CASSEGTSGNTIYF; j_call: TRBJ1-3; v_call: TRBV2; d_call: .; clone_size: .
cdr3_nt: TGTGCCAGCTGCAGGGATAGCAATCAGCCCCAGCATTTT; cdr3_aa: CASCRDSNQPQHF; j_call: TRBJ1-5; v_call: TRBV6-5; d_call: .; clone_size: .
cdr3_nt: TGTGCCAGCAGCTTACATGATCAGCCCCAGCATTTT; cdr3_aa: CASSLHDQPQHF; j_call: TRBJ1-5; v_call: TRBV7-8; d_call: .; clone_size: few
cdr3_nt: TGCGCCAGCAGCCAAGGCCGGACAGGAACAGATACGCAGTATTTT; cdr3_aa: CASSQGRTGTDTQYF; j_call: TRBJ2-3; v_call: TRBV4-1; d_call: TRBD1; clone_size: .
cdr3_nt: TGTGCCAGTAGTCCAAACCCAAGCGGAACCTACAATGAGCAGTTCTTC; cdr3_aa: CASSPNPSGTYNEQFF; j_call: TRBJ2-1; v_call: TRBV19; d_call: .; clone_size: .
cdr3_nt: TGTGCCAGCAGTGATACCGAGAATCAGCCCCAGCATTTT; cdr3_aa: CASSDTENQPQHF; j_call: TRBJ1-5; v_call: TRBV6-1; d_call: .; clone_size: .
cdr3_nt: TGCGCCAGCAGCCCTGACAGGGCCTTGAACACTGAAGCTTTCTTT; cdr3_aa: CASSPDRALNTEAFF; j_call: TRBJ1-1; v_call: TRBV5-1; d_call: TRBD1; clone_size: .
cdr3_nt: TGCGCCAGCAGTCCCGGACAAAGCCAAGGGACCCAGTACTTC; cdr3_aa: CASSPGQSQGTQYF; j_call: TRBJ2-5; v_call: TRBV4-3; d_call: .; clone_size: .
cdr3_nt: TGTGCCAGCAGCTTAGCCGAGACCCGACGCATTGAGGAAAAACTGTTTTTT; cdr3_aa: CASSLAETRRIEEKLFF; j_call: TRBJ1-4; v_call: TRBV7-9; d_call: .; clone_size: .
cdr3_nt: TGTGCCATCAGTGAGCCCTACAGGGGTTTGAACACTGAAGCTTTCTTT; cdr3_aa: CAISEPYRGLNTEAFF; j_call: TRBJ1-1; v_call: TRBV10-3; d_call: TRBD1; clone_size: .